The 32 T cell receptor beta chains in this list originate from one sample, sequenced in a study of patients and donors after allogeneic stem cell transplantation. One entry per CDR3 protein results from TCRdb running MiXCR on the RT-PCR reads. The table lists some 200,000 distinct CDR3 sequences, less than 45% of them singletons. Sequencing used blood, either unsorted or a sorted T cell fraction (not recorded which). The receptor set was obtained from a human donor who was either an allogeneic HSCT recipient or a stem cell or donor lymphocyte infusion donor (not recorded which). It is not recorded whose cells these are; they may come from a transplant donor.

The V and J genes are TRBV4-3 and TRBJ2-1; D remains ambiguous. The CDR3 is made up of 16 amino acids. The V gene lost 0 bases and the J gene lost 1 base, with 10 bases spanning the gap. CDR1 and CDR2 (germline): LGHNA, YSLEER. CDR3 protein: CASSQDASLSYNEQFF. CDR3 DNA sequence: TGCGCCAGCAGCCAAGATGCCTCGCTTTCCTACAATGAGCAGTTCTTC.

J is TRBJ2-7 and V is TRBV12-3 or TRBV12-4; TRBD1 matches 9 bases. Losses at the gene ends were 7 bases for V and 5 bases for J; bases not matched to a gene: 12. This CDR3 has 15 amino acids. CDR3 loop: CASTLIRDRVHEQYF. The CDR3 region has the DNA TGTGCCAGCACCCTGATCCGGGACAGGGTACACGAGCAGTACTTC.

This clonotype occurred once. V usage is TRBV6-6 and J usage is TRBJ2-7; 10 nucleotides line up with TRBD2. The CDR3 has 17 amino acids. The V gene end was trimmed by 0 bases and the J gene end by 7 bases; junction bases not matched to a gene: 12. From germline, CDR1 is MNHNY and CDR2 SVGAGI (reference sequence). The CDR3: CASSYSLAGVLSTEQYF. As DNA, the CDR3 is TGTGCCAGCAGTTACTCCCTAGCGGGAGTCTTAAGTACAGAGCAGTACTTC.

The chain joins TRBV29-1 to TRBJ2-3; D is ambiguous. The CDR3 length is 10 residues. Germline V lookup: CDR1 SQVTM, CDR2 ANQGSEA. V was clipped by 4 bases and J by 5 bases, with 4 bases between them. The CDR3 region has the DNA TGCAGCGTTGGGGGAGATACGCAGTATTTT. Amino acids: CSVGGDTQYF.

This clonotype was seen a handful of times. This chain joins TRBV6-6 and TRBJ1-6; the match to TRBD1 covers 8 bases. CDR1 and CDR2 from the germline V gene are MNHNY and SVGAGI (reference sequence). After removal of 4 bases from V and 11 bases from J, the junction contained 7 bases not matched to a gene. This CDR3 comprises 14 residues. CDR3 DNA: TGTGCCAGCAGTTTGGGACAGGCCACCACACCCCTCCACTTT. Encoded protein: CASSLGQATTPLHF.

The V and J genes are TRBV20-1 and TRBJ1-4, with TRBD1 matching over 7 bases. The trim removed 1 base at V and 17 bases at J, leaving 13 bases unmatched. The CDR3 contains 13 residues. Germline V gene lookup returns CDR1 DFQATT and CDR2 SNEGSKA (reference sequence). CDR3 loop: CSARVPRLRGVFF. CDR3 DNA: TGCAGTGCTAGAGTCCCCCGCCTCAGGGGGGTATTTTTT.

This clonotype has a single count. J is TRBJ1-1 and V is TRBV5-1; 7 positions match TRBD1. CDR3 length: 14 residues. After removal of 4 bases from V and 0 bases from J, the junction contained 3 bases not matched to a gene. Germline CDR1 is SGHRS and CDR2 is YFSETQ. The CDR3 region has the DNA TGCGCCAGCAGCACAGACAGGGTGAACACTGAAGCTTTCTTT. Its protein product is CASSTDRVNTEAFF.

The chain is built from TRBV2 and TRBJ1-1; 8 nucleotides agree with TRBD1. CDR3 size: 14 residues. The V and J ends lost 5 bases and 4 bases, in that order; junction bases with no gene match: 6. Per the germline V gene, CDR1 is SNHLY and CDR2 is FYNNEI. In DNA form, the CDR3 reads TGTGCCAGCAGTCGGGTGACAGGGGTCACTGAAGCTTTCTTT. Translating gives CASSRVTGVTEAFF.

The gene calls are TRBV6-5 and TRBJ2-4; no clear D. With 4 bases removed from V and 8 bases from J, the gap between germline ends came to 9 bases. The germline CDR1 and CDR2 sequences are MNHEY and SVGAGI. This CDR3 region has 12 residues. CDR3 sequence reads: CASSSPWDIQYF. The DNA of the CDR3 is TGTGCCAGCAGTTCCCCCTGGGACATTCAGTACTTC.

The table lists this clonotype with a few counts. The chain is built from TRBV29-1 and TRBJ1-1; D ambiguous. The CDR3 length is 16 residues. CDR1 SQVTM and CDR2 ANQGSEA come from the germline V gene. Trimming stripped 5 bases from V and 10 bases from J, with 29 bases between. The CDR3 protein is CSVLAEESRLGWVAFF. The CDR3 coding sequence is TGCAGCGTTCTAGCGGAAGAAAGCCGACTCGGATGGGTAGCTTTCTTT.

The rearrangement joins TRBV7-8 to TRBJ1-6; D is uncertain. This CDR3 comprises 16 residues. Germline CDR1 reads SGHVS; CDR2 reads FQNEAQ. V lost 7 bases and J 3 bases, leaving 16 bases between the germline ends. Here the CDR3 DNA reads TGTGCCAGCACCATCAACGACCTGAGCTATAATTCACCCCTCCACTTT. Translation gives CASTINDLSYNSPLHF.

The DNA for the CDR3 is TGCGCCAGCAGTGACGGGAGCCTTCAGTACTTC. Residues: CASSDGSLQYF. The rearrangement links TRBV10-2 to TRBJ2-4, with a tentative D call TRBD2 (6 bases). CDR3 length: 11 amino acids. The germline V gene encodes CDR1 WSHSY and CDR2 SAAADI. V was pared by 3 bases and J by 11 bases, with 8 bases between.

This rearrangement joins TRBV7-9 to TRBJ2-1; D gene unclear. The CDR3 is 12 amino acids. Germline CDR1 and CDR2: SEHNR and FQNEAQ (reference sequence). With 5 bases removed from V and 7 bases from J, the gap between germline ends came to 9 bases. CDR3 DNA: TGTGCCAGCAGCGCCGGAAGAAATGAGCAGTTCTTC. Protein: CASSAGRNEQFF.

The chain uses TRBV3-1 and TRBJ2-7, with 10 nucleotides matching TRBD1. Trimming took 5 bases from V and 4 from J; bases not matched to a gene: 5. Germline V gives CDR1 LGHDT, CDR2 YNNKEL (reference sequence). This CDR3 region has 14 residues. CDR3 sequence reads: CASSWTGGEYEQYF. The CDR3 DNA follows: TGTGCCAGCAGCTGGACAGGGGGAGAGTACGAGCAGTACTTC.

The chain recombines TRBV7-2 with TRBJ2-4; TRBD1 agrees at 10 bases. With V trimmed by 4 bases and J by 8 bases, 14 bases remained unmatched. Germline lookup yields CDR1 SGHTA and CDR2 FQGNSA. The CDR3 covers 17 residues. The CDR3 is CASSSSTGQGRGDIQYF. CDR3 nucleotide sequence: TGTGCCAGCAGCTCCTCAACGGGACAGGGGAGAGGAGACATTCAGTACTTC. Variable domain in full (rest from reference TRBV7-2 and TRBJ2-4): GAGVSQSPSNKVTEKGKDVELRCDPISGHTALYWYRQSLGQGLEFLIYFQGNSAPDKSGLPSDRFSAERTGGSVSTLTIQRTQQEDSAVYLCASSSSTGQGRGDIQYFGAGTRLSVL.

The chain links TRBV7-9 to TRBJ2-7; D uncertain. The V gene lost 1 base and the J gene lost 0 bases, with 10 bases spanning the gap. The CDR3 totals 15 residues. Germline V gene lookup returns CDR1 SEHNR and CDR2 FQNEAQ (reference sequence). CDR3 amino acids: CASSLGLGSSYEQYF. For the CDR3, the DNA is TGTGCCAGCAGCTTAGGATTAGGTAGCTCCTACGAGCAGTACTTC.

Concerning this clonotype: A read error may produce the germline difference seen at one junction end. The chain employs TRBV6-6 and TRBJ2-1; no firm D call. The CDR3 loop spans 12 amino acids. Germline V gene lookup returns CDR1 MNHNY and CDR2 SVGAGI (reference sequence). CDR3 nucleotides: TGTGCCAGCAGTTCCTCCCACAATGAGCAGTTCTTC. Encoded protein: CASSSSHNEQFF.

The DNA of the CDR3 is TGTGCCAGCAGCCCGTTAGGAGAATATAGCGGTTACGAGCAGTACTTC. Residues: CASSPLGEYSGYEQYF. This chain links TRBV27 with TRBJ2-7, with D perhaps matching TRBD2 (6 bases). Germline CDR1 reads MNHEY; CDR2 reads SMNVEV (reference sequence). V was trimmed by 6 bases and J by 4 bases, leaving 22 bases between them. The CDR3 has 16 amino acids.

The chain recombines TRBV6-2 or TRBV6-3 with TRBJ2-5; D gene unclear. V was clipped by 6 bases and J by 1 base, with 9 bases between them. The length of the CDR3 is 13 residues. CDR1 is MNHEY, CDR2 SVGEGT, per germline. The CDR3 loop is CASRQRAQETQYF. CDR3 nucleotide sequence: TGTGCCAGCAGGCAAAGGGCCCAAGAGACCCAGTACTTC.

The CDR3 bases are TGTGCCAGCAGCTTGGCGGGACAGGGGGGCGAAGCTTTCTTT. Its protein product is CASSLAGQGGEAFF. The chain has TRBV7-9 and TRBJ1-1; 11 bases line up with TRBD1. Per the germline V gene, CDR1 is SEHNR and CDR2 is FQNEAQ (reference sequence). The CDR3 totals 14 residues. V shed 3 bases, J shed 8 bases, and the junction held 5 bases outside the gene matches.

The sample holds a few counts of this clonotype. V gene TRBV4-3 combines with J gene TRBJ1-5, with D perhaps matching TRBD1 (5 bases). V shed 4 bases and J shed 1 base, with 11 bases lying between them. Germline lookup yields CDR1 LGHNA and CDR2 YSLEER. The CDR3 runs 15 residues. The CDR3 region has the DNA TGCGCCAGCAGCCCCGGCAGGGAAAGCAATCAGCCCCAGCATTTT. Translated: CASSPGRESNQPQHF.

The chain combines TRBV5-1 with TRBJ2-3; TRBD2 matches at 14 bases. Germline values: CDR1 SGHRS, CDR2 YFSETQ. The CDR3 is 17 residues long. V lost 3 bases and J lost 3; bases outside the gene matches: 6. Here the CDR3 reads CASSWTGTSGRTDTQYF. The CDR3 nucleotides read TGCGCCAGCAGCTGGACCGGGACTAGCGGGAGAACAGATACGCAGTATTTT. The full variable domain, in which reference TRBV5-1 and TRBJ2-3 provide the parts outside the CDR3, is KAGVTQTPRYLIKTRGQQVTLSCSPISGHRSVSWYQQTPGQGLQFLFEYFSETQRNKGNFPGRFSGRQFSNSRSEMNVSTLELGDSALYLCASSWTGTSGRTDTQYFGPGTRLTVL.

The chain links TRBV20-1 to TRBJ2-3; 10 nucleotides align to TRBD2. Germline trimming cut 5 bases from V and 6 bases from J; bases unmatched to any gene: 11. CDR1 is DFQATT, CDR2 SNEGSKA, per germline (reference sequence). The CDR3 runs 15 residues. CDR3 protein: CSASISGRGGDTQYF. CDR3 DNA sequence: TGCAGTGCTTCTATCAGCGGGAGGGGCGGGGATACGCAGTATTTT.

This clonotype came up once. DNA of the CDR3: TGTGCCAGCAGCCAGGTCCCTGGACTAGCGGGACCCTCCTACGAGCAGTACTTC. Amino acid sequence: CASSQVPGLAGPSYEQYF. The chain joins TRBV4-2 to TRBJ2-7; 12 positions agree with TRBD2. The CDR3 runs 18 residues. Trimming cost V 3 bases and J 0 bases; bases outside gene matches: 9. Per the germline V gene, CDR1 is LGHNA and CDR2 is YNFKEQ.

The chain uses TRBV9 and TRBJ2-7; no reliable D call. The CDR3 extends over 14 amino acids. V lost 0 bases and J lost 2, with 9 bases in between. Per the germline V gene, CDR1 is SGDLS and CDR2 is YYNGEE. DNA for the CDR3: TGTGCCAGCAGCGTAGAAGCTGCTCCCTACGAGCAGTACTTC. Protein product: CASSVEAAPYEQYF. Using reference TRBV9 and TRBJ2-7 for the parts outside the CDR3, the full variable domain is DSGVTQTPKHLITATGQRVTLRCSPRSGDLSVYWYQQSLDQGLQFLIQYYNGEERAKGNILERFSAQQFPDLHSELNLSSLELGDSALYFCASSVEAAPYEQYFGPGTRLTVT.

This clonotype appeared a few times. DNA of the CDR3: TGTGCCTGGAGTGTACTGGCTGAAGCTTTCTTT. Protein product: CAWSVLAEAFF. V is TRBV30 and J is TRBJ1-1, with unresolved D. Germline CDR1 GTSNPN, CDR2 SVGIG (reference sequence). Trimming took off 0 bases at V and 6 bases at J, with 5 bases between the two ends. The CDR3 contains 11 residues. The full variable domain, rest sourced from reference TRBV30 and TRBJ1-1, is SQTIHQWPATLVQPVGSPLSLECTVEGTSNPNLYWYRQAAGRGLQLLFYSVGIGQISSEVPQNLSASRPQDRQFILSSKKLLLSDSGFYLCAWSVLAEAFFGQGTRLTVV.

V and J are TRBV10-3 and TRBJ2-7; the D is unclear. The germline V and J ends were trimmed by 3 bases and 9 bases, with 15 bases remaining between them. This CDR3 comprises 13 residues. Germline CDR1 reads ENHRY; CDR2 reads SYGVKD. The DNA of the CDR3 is TGTGCCATCAGTGAAAGTGACCAAGGTGGGCAGTACTTC. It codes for CAISESDQGGQYF.

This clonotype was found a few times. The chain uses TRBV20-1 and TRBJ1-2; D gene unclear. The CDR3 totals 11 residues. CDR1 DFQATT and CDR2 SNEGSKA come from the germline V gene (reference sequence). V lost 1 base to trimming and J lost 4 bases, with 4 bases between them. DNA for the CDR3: TGCAGTGCTAGAGCGCGCTATGGCTACACCTTC. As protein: CSARARYGYTF.

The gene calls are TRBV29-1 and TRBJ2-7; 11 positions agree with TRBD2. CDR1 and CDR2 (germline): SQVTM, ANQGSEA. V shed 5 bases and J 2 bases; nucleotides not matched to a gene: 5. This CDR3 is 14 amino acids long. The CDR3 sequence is CSVTSGSIPYEQYF. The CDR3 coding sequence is TGCAGCGTTACTAGCGGGAGTATCCCCTACGAGCAGTACTTC.

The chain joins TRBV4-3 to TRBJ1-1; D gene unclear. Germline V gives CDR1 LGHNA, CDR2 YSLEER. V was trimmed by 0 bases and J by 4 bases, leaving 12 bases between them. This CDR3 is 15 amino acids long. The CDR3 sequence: CASSQEERVSTEAFF. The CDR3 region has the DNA TGCGCCAGCAGCCAAGAAGAGAGGGTGAGCACTGAAGCTTTCTTT.

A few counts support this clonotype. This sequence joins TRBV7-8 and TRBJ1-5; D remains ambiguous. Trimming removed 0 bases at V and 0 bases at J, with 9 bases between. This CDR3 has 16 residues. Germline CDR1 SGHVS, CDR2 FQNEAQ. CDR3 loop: CASSLAMGNSNQPQHF. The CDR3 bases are TGTGCCAGCAGCTTAGCAATGGGGAATAGCAATCAGCCCCAGCATTTT.

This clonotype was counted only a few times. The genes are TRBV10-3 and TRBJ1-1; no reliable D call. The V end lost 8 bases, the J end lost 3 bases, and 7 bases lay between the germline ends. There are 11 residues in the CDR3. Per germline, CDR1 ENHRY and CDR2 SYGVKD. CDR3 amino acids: CAIREDTEAFF. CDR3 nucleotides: TGTGCCATCCGAGAGGACACTGAAGCTTTCTTT.